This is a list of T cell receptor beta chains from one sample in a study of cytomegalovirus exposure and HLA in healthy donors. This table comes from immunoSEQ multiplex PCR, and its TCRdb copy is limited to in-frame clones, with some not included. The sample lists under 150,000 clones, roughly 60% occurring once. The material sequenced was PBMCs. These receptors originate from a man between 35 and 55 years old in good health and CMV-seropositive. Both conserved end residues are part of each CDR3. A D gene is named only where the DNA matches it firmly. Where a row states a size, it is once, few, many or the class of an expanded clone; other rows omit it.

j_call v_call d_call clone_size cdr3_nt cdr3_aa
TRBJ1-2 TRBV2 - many TGTGCCAGCAGTGAACGGCAGGTTTATGGCTACACCTTC CASSERQVYGYTF
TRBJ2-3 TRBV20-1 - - TGCAGTGCACCCTTTCCGGGGGCGCAGTATTTT CSAPFPGAQYF
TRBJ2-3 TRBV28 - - TGTGCCAGCAGTTTGTTCGGGTTCTATCTTAGCACAGATACGCAGTATTTT CASSLFGFYLSTDTQYF
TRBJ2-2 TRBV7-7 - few TGTGCTGTCAAGGGGCGGTTGGGAACCGGGGAGCTGTTTTTT CAVKGRLGTGELFF
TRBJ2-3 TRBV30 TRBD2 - TGTGCCTGGAGTCTAGCGGGAGCTTCAGATACGCAGTATTTT CAWSLAGASDTQYF
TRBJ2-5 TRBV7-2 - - TGTGCCAGCAGCTTCGACAGACAAGAGACCCAGTACTTC CASSFDRQETQYF
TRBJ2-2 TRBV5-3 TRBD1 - TGTGCCAGAAGCTTGAAGCCCCTAGTCGGGACAGGGGTTGTAGTGGAGCTGTTTTTT CARSLKPLVGTGVVVELFF
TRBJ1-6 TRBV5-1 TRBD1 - TGCGCCAGCAGCTTGGAGCGGGACAGGGCCTATAATTCACCCCTCCACTTT CASSLERDRAYNSPLHF
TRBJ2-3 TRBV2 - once TGTGCCAGCAGTGAACATCCTAGTTGGCCAGATACGCAGTATTTT CASSEHPSWPDTQYF
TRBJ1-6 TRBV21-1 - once TGTGCCAGCAGCCCGCCGGGACAGGGTAGTTCACCCCTCCACTTT CASSPPGQGSSPLHF
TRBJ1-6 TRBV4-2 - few TGTGCCAGCAGCCCCCGGAGGGCGGACTTCTATAATTCACCCCTCCACTTT CASSPRRADFYNSPLHF
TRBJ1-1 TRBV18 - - TGTGCCAGCTCACCAGGATACCAGGAGGGCGAAGCTTTCTTT CASSPGYQEGEAFF
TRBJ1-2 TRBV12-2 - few TGTGCAAGTCGCTTAGGAGGGGGTGGCTACACCTTC CASRLGGGGYTF
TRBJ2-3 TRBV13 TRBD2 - TGTGCCAGCAGCTTAAGGGCGCTAGCGGTGGCAGATACGCAGTATTTT CASSLRALAVADTQYF
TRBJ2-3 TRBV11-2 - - TGTGCCAGCAGCTCGTCGACTGGTCCCGATACGCAGTATTTT CASSSSTGPDTQYF
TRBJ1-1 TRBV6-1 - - TGTGCCAGCAGTGGCGGACAACGGAGGGCCTTGAACACTGAAGCTTTCTTT CASSGGQRRALNTEAFF
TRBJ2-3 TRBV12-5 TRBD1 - TGTGCTAGTGGTCTAGACACGGGACAGGGCCTAGATACGCAGTATTTT CASGLDTGQGLDTQYF
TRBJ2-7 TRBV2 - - TGTGCCAGCAGAAAAACTAGTCAGACCTACGAGCAGTACTTC CASRKTSQTYEQYF
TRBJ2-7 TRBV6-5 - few TGTGCCAGCAGTTACGCGACAGGTGATACCTACGAGCAGTACTTC CASSYATGDTYEQYF
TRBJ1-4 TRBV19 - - TGTGCCAGTAGTATTTGGGGCTACCGGGACAAGAGTTCTAATGAAAAACTGTTTTTT CASSIWGYRDKSSNEKLFF
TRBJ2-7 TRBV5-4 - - TGTGCCAGCAGCTGGGGGCCGGGGAACGAGCAGTACTTC CASSWGPGNEQYF
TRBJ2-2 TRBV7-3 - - TGTGCCAGCAGCCACACCCCAGGGTCCGGGGAGCTGTTTTTT CASSHTPGSGELFF
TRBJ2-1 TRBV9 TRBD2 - TGTGCCAGCAGCGTAGGGGGTAGCGGGTCCTACAATGAGCAGTTCTTC CASSVGGSGSYNEQFF
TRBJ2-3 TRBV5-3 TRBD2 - TGTGCCAGAAGCCCCTTGGGTAGCGGGGGGGGAAGTAGCACAGATACGCAGTATTTT CARSPLGSGGGSSTDTQYF
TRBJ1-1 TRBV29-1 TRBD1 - TGCAGCGTGGACAGGGGCCAGAACACTGAAGCTTTCTTT CSVDRGQNTEAFF
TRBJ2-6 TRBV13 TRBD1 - TGTGCCAGCAGCGTTCAGGGGGCGTTGGCTGGGGCCAACGTCCTGACTTTC CASSVQGALAGANVLTF
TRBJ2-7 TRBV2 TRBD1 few TGTGCCAGCAGTGCCGACGGGACAGCCCTCTCCTACGAGCAGTACTTC CASSADGTALSYEQYF
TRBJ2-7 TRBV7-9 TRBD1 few TGTGCCAGCAATAACGATGCAGGGGGCCGCGAGCAGTACTTC CASNNDAGGREQYF
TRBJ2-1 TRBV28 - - TGTGCCAGCAGTTGGATTGACAGGAGCTCCTACAATGAGCAGTTCTTC CASSWIDRSSYNEQFF
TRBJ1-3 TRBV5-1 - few TGCGCCAGCAAGGACAGCGATGGAAACACCATATATTTT CASKDSDGNTIYF
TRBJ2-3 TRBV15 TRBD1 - TGTGCCACCAGCAGAGTTCAGGGGGCACCAGATACGCAGTATTTT CATSRVQGAPDTQYF